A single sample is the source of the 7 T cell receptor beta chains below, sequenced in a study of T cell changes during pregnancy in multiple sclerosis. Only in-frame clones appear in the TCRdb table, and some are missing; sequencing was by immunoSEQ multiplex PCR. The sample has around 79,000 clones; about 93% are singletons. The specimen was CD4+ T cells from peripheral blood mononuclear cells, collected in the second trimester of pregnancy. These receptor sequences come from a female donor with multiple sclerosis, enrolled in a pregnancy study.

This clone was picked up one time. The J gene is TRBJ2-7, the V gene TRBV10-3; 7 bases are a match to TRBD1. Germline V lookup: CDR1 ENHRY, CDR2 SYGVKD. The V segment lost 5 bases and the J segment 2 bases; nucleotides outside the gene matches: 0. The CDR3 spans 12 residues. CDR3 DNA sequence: TGTGCCATCAGTACAGGGGCCTACGAGCAGTACTTC. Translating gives CAISTGAYEQYF.

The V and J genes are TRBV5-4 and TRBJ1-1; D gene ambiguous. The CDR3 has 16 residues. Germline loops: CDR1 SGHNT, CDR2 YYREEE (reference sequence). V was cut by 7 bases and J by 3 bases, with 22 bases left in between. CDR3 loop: CASYLSGYRSDTEAFF. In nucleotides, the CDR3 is TGTGCCAGCTACCTCTCGGGGTATCGGTCTGACACTGAAGCTTTCTTT.

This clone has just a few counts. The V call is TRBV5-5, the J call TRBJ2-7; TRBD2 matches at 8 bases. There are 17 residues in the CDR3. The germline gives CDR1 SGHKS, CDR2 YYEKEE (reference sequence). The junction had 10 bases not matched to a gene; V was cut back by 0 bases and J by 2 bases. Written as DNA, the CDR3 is TGTGCCAGCAGCTTGGCCTTCAGGAGCGGGAGCGCCTACGAGCAGTACTTC. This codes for CASSLAFRSGSAYEQYF.

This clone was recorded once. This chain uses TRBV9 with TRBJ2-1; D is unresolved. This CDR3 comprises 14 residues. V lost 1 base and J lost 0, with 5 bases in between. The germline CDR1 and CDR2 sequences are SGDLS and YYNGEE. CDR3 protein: CASSVTSSYNEQFF. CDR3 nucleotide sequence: TGTGCCAGCAGCGTAACGAGCTCCTACAATGAGCAGTTCTTC.

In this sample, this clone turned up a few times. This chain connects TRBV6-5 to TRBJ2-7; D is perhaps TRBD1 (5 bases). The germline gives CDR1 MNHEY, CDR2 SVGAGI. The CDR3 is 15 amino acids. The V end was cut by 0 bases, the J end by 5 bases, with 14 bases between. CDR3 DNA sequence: TGTGCCAGCAGTTACTCCCAGGGCCGGAGTAACGAGCAGTACTTC. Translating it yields CASSYSQGRSNEQYF.

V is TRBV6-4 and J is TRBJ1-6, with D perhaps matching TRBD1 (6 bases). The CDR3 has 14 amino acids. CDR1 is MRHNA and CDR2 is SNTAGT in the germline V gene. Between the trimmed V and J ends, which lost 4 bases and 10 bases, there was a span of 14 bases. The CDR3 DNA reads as TGTGCCAGCAGTGTGGGGGCCGGGGGGTCACCCCTCCACTTT. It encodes CASSVGAGGSPLHF.

CDR3: CASSQGGLAGETQYF. The CDR3 DNA is TGTGCCAGCAGCCAAGGAGGACTAGCCGGAGAGACCCAGTACTTC. This chain uses TRBV4-2 with TRBJ2-5, with 8 positions matching TRBD2. This CDR3 has 15 amino acids. From germline, CDR1 is LGHNA and CDR2 YNFKEQ. V lost 1 base to trimming and J lost 4 bases; unmatched junction nucleotides: 5.